This TCR beta chain is drawn from a study of PD-1 blockade in classical Hodgkin lymphoma. Study overall: Intravenous nivolumab at 3 mg/kg was given to patients every 2 weeks. The study's findings and limits: A significant rise in TCR diversity by C4D1 was seen for CD4+ but not CD8+ cells. Although disease activity or prior therapy may be involved, causes of the repertoire differences remain undefined.

This clone turned up a few times. Antigen unknown. The CDR3 is made up of 13 amino acids. V dropped 11 bases and J dropped 3; count of bases not matched to a gene: 9. The germline gives CDR1 ENHRY, CDR2 SYGVKD. Assay: immunoSEQ multiplex PCR; the TCRdb copy retains only in-frame clones and omits some. The repertoire holds about 15,000 clones, with about two thirds as singletons. All patients experienced relapse after autologous stem cell transplantation, and brentuximab vedotin exposure was variable. When best responses were assessed, they were complete response, partial response or progressive disease.

The TCR comes from a human donor with classical Hodgkin lymphoma. The rearrangement uses TRBV10-3 and TRBJ1-2, with TRBD1 matching 7 bases. The sequenced sample was peripheral blood mononuclear cells (PBMCs), obtained before the second cycle of nivolumab. This CDR3 is CAAKGAGYYGYTF. CDR3 nucleotides: TGTGCCGCGAAGGGGGCAGGGTACTATGGCTACACCTTC.